The clone carrying this TCR beta chain was counted ten times or more. Its antigen is not known. This sample was taken from a study of T cells after posttransplantation cyclophosphamide. General study points: TRB overlap between skin or GI tissue T cells and blood was limited. Recipient CMV seropositivity and CMV reactivation strongly tracked TRB clonality.

CDR1 is SGHRS and CDR2 is YFSETQ in the germline V gene. The CDR3 loop spans 16 amino acids. With V trimmed by 0 bases and J by 1 base, 4 bases remained unmatched. The data were produced by immunoSEQ multiplex PCR, yet TCRdb's version contains in-frame clones alone and is incomplete. The table records 24,000 or so clones without singletons, the ten largest covering approximately 4.7%. On the day of bone marrow donation, the related graft donor provided peripheral blood. The sequenced material came from PBMCs. The origin of this receptor is a woman in her fifties or sixties in good health, CMV-negative, and a related stem cell transplant donor. The V call is TRBV5-1, the J call TRBJ2-7; 10 nucleotides agree with TRBD1. DNA of the CDR3: TGCGCCAGCAGCTTGGACGGGACAGGGGAATCCTACGAGCAGTACTTC. It codes for CASSLDGTGESYEQYF.